This TCR beta chain was recovered during a study of cytotoxic CD8 clonotypes in ibrutinib-treated CLL. Findings and limits, study-wide: Increased clonality at ibrutinib response gave way to a return toward baseline at progression.

On this clone itself: Its antigen is still unknown.

Profiling relied on immunoSEQ multiplex PCR, and the TCRdb table lists in-frame clones only, not all of them. The table lists tens of thousands of clones, about three quarters of them singletons. The sample was PBMCs, taken at disease progression, from a patient treated with ibrutinib. The TCR originated in a human donor with chronic lymphocytic leukemia.

DNA for the CDR3: TGTGCCAGCAGTTTGCTCCCGGACACCTACGAGCAGTACTTC. It specifies CASSLLPDTYEQYF. V is TRBV6-1 and J is TRBJ2-7; D may be TRBD1 (5 bases). Trimming shortened V by 5 bases and J by 2 bases, and 13 bases separated the two germline ends. CDR1 and CDR2 (germline): MNHNS, SASEGT. The CDR3 sequence is 14 residues long.